The 23 T cell receptor beta chains below all came from one sample that was sequenced in a study of T cell responses to AZD1222 COVID-19 vaccine. Clones were read by immunoSEQ multiplex PCR, and TCRdb kept only the in-frame ones, dropping some. The table includes 110,000 to 150,000 clones, around 85% detected once. The specimen comprised peripheral blood, sampled on day 0 of AZD1222 vaccination. The receptor source for this set is an adult in good health.

This sequence joins TRBV19 and TRBJ1-1; D not resolved. The V end was cut by 5 bases, the J end by 7 bases, with 14 bases between. The V gene's germline CDR1 is LNHDA and CDR2 SQIVND (reference sequence). The CDR3 has 13 residues. The CDR3 spells CASSPLPLFEAFF. The CDR3 coding sequence is TGTGCCAGTAGTCCTCTGCCGCTCTTTGAAGCTTTCTTT.

The chain employs TRBV6-5 and TRBJ2-7; a possible D gene is TRBD2 (5 bases). The CDR3 consists of 15 residues. The germline V gene encodes CDR1 MNHEY and CDR2 SVGAGI. The V end lost 8 bases, the J end lost 0 bases, and 17 bases lay between the germline ends. The CDR3 region has the DNA TGTGCCAGCCGGTACAACGGGAAAGGCTCCTACGAGCAGTACTTC. Translated: CASRYNGKGSYEQYF.

The chain joins TRBV19 to TRBJ2-1, with TRBD2 matching 8 bases. The CDR3 is 14 amino acids. V was pared by 6 bases and J by 12 bases, with 13 bases of the junction left unmatched. The germline V gene has CDR1 LNHDA and CDR2 SQIVND (reference sequence). DNA for the CDR3: TGTGCCAGTAGCCCTCAGGGAGGACTAGCAAGGCAGTTCTTC. This codes for CASSPQGGLARQFF.

The V gene is TRBV7-9, the J gene TRBJ1-3, with D possibly TRBD1 on 6 matching bases. The ends were cut back, 5 bases at V and 2 bases at J, with 19 bases in the middle. The CDR3 totals 17 residues. CDR1 is SEHNR and CDR2 is FQNEAQ in the germline V gene (reference sequence). The CDR3 nucleotides are TGTGCCAGCAGCCTCCTGGGTGGGGGGCAGACTGGAAACACCATATATTTT. Its translation: CASSLLGGGQTGNTIYF.

The chain has TRBV9 and TRBJ1-3; a possible D gene is TRBD1 (5 bases). CDR3 size: 15 residues. In germline, CDR1 is SGDLS, CDR2 YYNGEE. The V end lost 2 bases, the J end lost 4 bases, and 13 bases lay between the germline ends. The CDR3 protein is CASSVIGGSGNTIYF. The CDR3 nucleotides are TGTGCCAGCAGCGTTATCGGGGGATCGGGAAACACCATATATTTT.

The V gene is TRBV6-6, the J gene TRBJ1-5, with D possibly matching TRBD1 (5 bases). The CDR3 consists of 15 residues. V was clipped by 3 bases and J by 5 bases, with 14 bases between them. Germline V gives CDR1 MNHNY, CDR2 SVGAGI (reference sequence). CDR3 protein: CASSYQQGSHQPQHF. As DNA, the CDR3 is TGTGCCAGCAGTTATCAGCAGGGATCCCATCAGCCCCAGCATTTT.

This clone was counted once. The chain has TRBV5-1 and TRBJ1-6; TRBD1 might be the D (5 bases). Germline CDR1 and CDR2: SGHRS and YFSETQ. This CDR3 is built from 13 residues. V was trimmed by 1 base and J by 10 bases, leaving 9 bases between them. In DNA form, the CDR3 reads TGCGCCAGCAGCTTGCAGGGTCAGTCACCCCTCCACTTT. Protein: CASSLQGQSPLHF.

This clone was counted once. In nucleotides, the CDR3 is TGTGCCATCAATGACCAGGGAAAGCCCCAGCATTTT. Translated, it gives CAINDQGKPQHF. The rearrangement links TRBV10-3 to TRBJ1-5, with D possibly being TRBD1 (5 bases). V gave up 7 bases and J gave up 8 bases, with 12 bases separating them. Germline loops: CDR1 ENHRY, CDR2 SYGVKD. This CDR3 contains 12 residues.

The rearrangement joins TRBV7-8 to TRBJ1-5; TRBD1 is a possible D gene (5 bases). Germline CDR1 reads SGHVS; CDR2 reads FQNEAQ. Trimming cost V 2 bases and J 6 bases, with 14 bases left between them. This CDR3 is built from 15 residues. CDR3 coding DNA: TGTGCCAGCAGCTTAACAGGCAGGGTGGCTCAGCCCCAGCATTTT. It is translated as CASSLTGRVAQPQHF.

The J gene is TRBJ2-2, the V gene TRBV3-1 (or the pseudogene TRBV3-2); D remains unclear. Germline CDR1 is LGHDT and CDR2 is YNNKEL (reference sequence). The CDR3 covers 14 residues. The V and J ends lost 1 base and 2 bases respectively, with 5 bases between them. CDR3 loop: CASSQVLNTGELFF. The CDR3, as DNA: TGTGCCAGCAGCCAAGTCTTAAACACCGGGGAGCTGTTTTTT.

The chain is built from TRBV7-2 and TRBJ2-2; 11 bases agree with TRBD2. Germline V gene data show CDR1 as SGHTA and CDR2 as FQGNSA. The CDR3 is made up of 16 amino acids. The V and J ends lost 5 bases and 1 base, in that order; junction bases with no gene match: 3. CDR3 amino acids: CASSIGLAGNTGELFF. DNA of the CDR3: TGTGCCAGCAGCATTGGACTAGCGGGGAACACCGGGGAGCTGTTTTTT. Full variable domain (rest looked up from reference TRBV7-2 and TRBJ2-2): GAGVSQSPSNKVTEKGKDVELRCDPISGHTALYWYRQSLGQGLEFLIYFQGNSAPDKSGLPSDRFSAERTGGSVSTLTIQRTQQEDSAVYLCASSIGLAGNTGELFFGEGSRLTVL.

The chain carries TRBV6-1 and TRBJ1-4; D gene unclear. The CDR3 contains 14 residues. Germline V gene lookup returns CDR1 MNHNS and CDR2 SASEGT. Deletions cut 1 base from V and 9 bases from J, with 12 bases between. The DNA of the CDR3 is TGTGCCAGCAGTGAAGGGTCTCAGCCAAAAAAACTGTTTTTT. Residues: CASSEGSQPKKLFF.

In its sample, this clone was seen once. The chain has TRBV7-2 and TRBJ2-1; 7 positions match TRBD1. This CDR3 region has 14 residues. V lost 5 bases and J lost 6; bases outside the gene matches: 7. Germline V lookup: CDR1 SGHTA, CDR2 FQGNSA. Written as DNA, the CDR3 is TGTGCCAGCAGCCCTAGAACAGGGGCCAATGAGCAGTTCTTC. Translating it yields CASSPRTGANEQFF. Full variable domain (remainder filled in from reference TRBV7-2 and TRBJ2-1): GAGVSQSPSNKVTEKGKDVELRCDPISGHTALYWYRQSLGQGLEFLIYFQGNSAPDKSGLPSDRFSAERTGGSVSTLTIQRTQQEDSAVYLCASSPRTGANEQFFGPGTRLTVL.

This clone was detected only once. V and J are TRBV19 and TRBJ2-1; no clear D. The CDR3 contains 15 residues. V was trimmed by 2 bases and J by 0 bases, leaving 8 bases between them. Germline lookup yields CDR1 LNHDA and CDR2 SQIVND (reference sequence). For the CDR3, the DNA is TGTGCCAGTAGTATACCCTGGAGCTCCTACAATGAGCAGTTCTTC. Amino acid sequence: CASSIPWSSYNEQFF. Together with reference TRBV19 and TRBJ2-1, the CDR3 gives the full variable domain: DGGITQSPKYLFRKEGQNVTLSCEQNLNHDAMYWYRQDPGQGLRLIYYSQIVNDFQKGDIAEGYSVSREKKESFPLTVTSAQKNPTAFYLCASSIPWSSYNEQFFGPGTRLTVL.

CDR3 sequence reads: CASNRGTTTGELFF. The CDR3 region has the DNA TGCGCCAGCAACAGGGGAACAACCACCGGGGAGCTGTTTTTT. The chain has TRBV23-1 and TRBJ2-2; 7 bases map to TRBD1. TRBV23-1 is an ORF for which the function is uncertain. V shed 7 bases, J shed 4 bases, and the junction held 6 bases outside the gene matches. The CDR3 length is 14 residues.

There are a few counts of this clone. The chain is built from TRBV7-8 and TRBJ2-7, with 9 bases matching TRBD1. Germline V gives CDR1 SGHVS, CDR2 FQNEAQ. The CDR3 spans 16 residues. Germline trimming cut 1 base from V and 6 bases from J; bases unmatched to any gene: 10. The CDR3 sequence is CASSLGTGAGSGEQYF. The CDR3, as DNA: TGTGCCAGCAGCTTAGGGACAGGGGCCGGTTCAGGCGAGCAGTACTTC.

The rearrangement joins TRBV27 to TRBJ1-6, with D maybe TRBD1 (6 bases). Trimming removed 7 bases from V and 13 bases from J, with 26 bases in between. Germline V lookup: CDR1 MNHEY, CDR2 SMNVEV (reference sequence). This CDR3 region has 16 residues. CDR3 in amino acids: CASTFSGQNIPGPLHF. The CDR3 DNA is TGTGCCAGCACCTTTTCCGGACAGAATATCCCGGGCCCCCTCCACTTT.

Written as DNA, the CDR3 is TGTGCCAGTAGCCCACTAGCGGGAGGGACCTACGAGCAGTACTTC. Translating gives CASSPLAGGTYEQYF. The chain employs TRBV19 and TRBJ2-7, with 13 nucleotides matching TRBD2. With 6 bases clipped from V and 2 bases from J, the junction kept 4 bases outside the gene matches. Germline V lookup: CDR1 LNHDA, CDR2 SQIVND (reference sequence). The CDR3 is 15 amino acids.

V and J are TRBV5-1 and TRBJ1-2; 9 nucleotides match TRBD1. Germline V lookup: CDR1 SGHRS, CDR2 YFSETQ. This CDR3 comprises 16 residues. The V gene end was trimmed by 5 bases and the J gene end by 5 bases; junction bases not matched to a gene: 13. Here the CDR3 reads CASSPMGQGSSYGYTF. The CDR3 region has the DNA TGCGCCAGCAGTCCTATGGGACAGGGTTCGTCTTATGGCTACACCTTC.

The rearrangement links TRBV6-1 to TRBJ2-3; no clear D gene. The CDR3 sequence is 14 residues long. CDR1 and CDR2 (germline): MNHNS, SASEGT. Deletions cut 1 base from V and 4 bases from J, with 9 bases between. CDR3 loop: CASSEVAISDTQYF. CDR3 nucleotides: TGTGCCAGCAGTGAAGTGGCCATCTCAGATACGCAGTATTTT.

The V gene is TRBV5-4, the J gene TRBJ2-2; D is undetermined. Germline V lookup: CDR1 SGHNT, CDR2 YYREEE (reference sequence). The CDR3 is made up of 12 amino acids. The V end lost 0 bases, the J end lost 7 bases, and 4 bases lay between the germline ends. The CDR3 loop is CASSLVGGELFF. The CDR3 DNA sequence: TGTGCCAGCAGCTTGGTAGGCGGGGAGCTGTTTTTT.

The rearrangement uses TRBV18 and TRBJ2-1; 7 nucleotides align to TRBD2. The CDR3 totals 15 residues. Losses at the gene ends were 6 bases for V and 5 bases for J; bases not matched to a gene: 10. CDR1 is KGHSH and CDR2 is LQKENI in the germline V gene. CDR3 amino acids: CASSDGLGADNEQFF. The CDR3 coding sequence is TGTGCCAGCTCTGACGGACTAGGGGCCGACAATGAGCAGTTCTTC.

The genes are TRBV24-1 and TRBJ2-3, with 14 bases lining up with TRBD2. CDR1 KGHDR and CDR2 SFDVKD come from the germline V gene. V gave up 3 bases and J gave up 3 bases; unmatched junction bases: 7. The CDR3 is made up of 18 amino acids. Here the CDR3 DNA reads TGTGCCACCAGTGATGGGGGACTAGCGGGAGTTGGGACAGATACGCAGTATTTT. Amino acid sequence: CATSDGGLAGVGTDTQYF.